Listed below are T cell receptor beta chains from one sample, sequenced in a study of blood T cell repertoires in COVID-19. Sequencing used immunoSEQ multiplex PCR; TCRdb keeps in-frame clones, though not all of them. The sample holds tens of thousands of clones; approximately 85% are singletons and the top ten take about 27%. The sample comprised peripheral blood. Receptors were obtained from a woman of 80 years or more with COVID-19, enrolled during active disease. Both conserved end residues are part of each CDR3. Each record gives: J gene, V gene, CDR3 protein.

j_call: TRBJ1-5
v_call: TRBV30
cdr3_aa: CAWSVGGGNQPQHF

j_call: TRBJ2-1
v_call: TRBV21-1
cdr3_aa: CASSKLLEQFF

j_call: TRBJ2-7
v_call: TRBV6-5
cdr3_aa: CAIAKLDFYEQYF

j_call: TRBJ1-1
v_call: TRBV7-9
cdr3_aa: CASSFSGQYTEAFF

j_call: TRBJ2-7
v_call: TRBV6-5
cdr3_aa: CASSYSGAASYEQYF

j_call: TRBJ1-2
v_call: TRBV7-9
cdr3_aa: CASSLRQGDYGYTF

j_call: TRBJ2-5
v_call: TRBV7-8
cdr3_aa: CASSFRRGPETQYF

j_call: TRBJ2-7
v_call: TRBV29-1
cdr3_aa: CSVPGLRLGEQYF

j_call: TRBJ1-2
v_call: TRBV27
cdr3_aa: CASSLTGKGTANYGYTF

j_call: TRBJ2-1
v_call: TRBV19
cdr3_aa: CASSNLAGAGYNEQFF

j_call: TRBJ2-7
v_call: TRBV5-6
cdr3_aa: CASSYEGLAREQYF

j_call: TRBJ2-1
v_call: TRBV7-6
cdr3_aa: CASSSWTAYYNEQFF

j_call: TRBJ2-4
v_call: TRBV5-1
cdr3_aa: CASSRGEREGLAKNIQYF

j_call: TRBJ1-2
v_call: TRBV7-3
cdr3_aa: CASSFLEGLDVDYGYTF

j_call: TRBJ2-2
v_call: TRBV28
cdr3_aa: CASSLPAGGAGTGELFF

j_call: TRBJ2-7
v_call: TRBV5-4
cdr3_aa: CASSSSGTRTYEQYF

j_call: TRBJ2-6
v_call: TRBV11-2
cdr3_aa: CASSQQGSGANVLTF

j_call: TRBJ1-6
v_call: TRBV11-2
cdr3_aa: CASSSGQSPLHF

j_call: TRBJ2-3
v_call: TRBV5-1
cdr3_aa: CASSINAGTSGSTDTQYF

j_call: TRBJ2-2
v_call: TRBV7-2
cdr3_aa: CASSFVKAGGTGELFF

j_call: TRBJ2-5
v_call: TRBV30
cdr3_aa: CAWSFAHEWQETQYF

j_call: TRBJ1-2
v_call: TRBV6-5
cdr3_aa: CASSYSSEGGYTF